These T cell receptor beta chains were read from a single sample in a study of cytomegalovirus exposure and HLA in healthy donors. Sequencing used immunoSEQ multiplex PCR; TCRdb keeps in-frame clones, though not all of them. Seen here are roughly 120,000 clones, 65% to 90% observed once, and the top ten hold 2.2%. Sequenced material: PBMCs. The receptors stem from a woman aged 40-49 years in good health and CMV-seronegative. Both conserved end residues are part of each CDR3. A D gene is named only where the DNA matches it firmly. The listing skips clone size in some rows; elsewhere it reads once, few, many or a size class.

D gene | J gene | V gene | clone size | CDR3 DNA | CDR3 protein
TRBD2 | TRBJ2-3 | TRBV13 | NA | TGTGCCAGCAGCGGACTTAGCGGGGGGTACACAGATACGCAGTATTTT | CASSGLSGGYTDTQYF
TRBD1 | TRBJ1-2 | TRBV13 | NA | TGTGCCAGCAGCCGCGCGGGACAGGTCTATGGCTACACCTTC | CASSRAGQVYGYTF
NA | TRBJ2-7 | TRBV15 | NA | TGTGCCACCAGCCCTTGGACAGAAGTCTACGAGCAGTACTTC | CATSPWTEVYEQYF
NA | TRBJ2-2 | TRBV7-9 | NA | TGTGCCAGTGAGAAGTCGGGCACCGGGGAGCTGTTTTTT | CASEKSGTGELFF
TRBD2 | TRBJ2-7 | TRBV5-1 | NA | TGCGCCAGCAGCTTGGACGGGGGGGCTGGCGAGCAGTACTTC | CASSLDGGAGEQYF
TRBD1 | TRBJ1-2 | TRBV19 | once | TGTGCCAGTAGTGCGACAGGGGGCTATGGCTACACCTTC | CASSATGGYGYTF
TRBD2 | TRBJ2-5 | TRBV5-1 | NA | TGCGCCAGCAGCCCCAGGCCTAGCGGGGGAACCCAAGAGACCCAGTACTTC | CASSPRPSGGTQETQYF
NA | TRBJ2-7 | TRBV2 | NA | TGTGCCAGCAGCCCCCGACATTCCCACGAGCAGTACTTC | CASSPRHSHEQYF
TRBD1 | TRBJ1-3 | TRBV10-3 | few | TGTGCCATCAGTACCGGGACAGGGATCGGAAACACCATATATTTT | CAISTGTGIGNTIYF
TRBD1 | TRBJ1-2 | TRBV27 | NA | TGTGCCAGCAGCGAATTGACAGGGAGGGGCTACACCTTC | CASSELTGRGYTF
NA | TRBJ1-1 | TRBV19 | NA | TGTGCCAGTAGTAGACCTGACAGGTCGGTTGACACTGAAGCTTTCTTT | CASSRPDRSVDTEAFF
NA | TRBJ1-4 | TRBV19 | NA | TGTGCCAGTAGTATTCCCCAGCGACAGGCAGCGAATGAAAAACTGTTTTTT | CASSIPQRQAANEKLFF
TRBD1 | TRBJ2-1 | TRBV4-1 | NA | TGCGCCAGCAGCCAAATGGACAGGGACGAGCAGTTCTTC | CASSQMDRDEQFF
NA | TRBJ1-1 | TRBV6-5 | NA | TGTGCCAGCAGTAGCAGGGATTTCACTGAAGCTTTCTTT | CASSSRDFTEAFF
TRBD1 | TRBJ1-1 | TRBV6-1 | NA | TGTGCCAGCAGTTCCAGGGACAGGGCGAACACTGAAGCTTTCTTT | CASSSRDRANTEAFF
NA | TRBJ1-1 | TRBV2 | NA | TGTGCCAGCAGTGGGCAGGGTGGCACTGAAGCTTTCTTT | CASSGQGGTEAFF
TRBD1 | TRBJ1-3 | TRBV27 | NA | TGTGCCAGCAGTTACTCGGGACAGCCTGGAAACACCATATATTTT | CASSYSGQPGNTIYF
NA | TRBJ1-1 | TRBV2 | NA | TGTGCCAGCAGTTTACAGGGCGTTGGTACTGAAGCTTTCTTT | CASSLQGVGTEAFF
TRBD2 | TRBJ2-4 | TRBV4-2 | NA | TGTGCCAGCAGCCAAGAACTAGCGGACAATTTCGGAGCCAAAAACATTCAGTACTTC | CASSQELADNFGAKNIQYF
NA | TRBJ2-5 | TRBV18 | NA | TGTGCCAGCTCACCACGAGCAGAGACCCAGTACTTC | CASSPRAETQYF
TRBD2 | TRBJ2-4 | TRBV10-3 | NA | TGTGCCATCAGTGAGTGGGGGGGAGTTCAAAACATTCAGTACTTC | CAISEWGGVQNIQYF
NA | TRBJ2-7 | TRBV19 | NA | TGTGCCAGTAGTAAAAGGCCAGGGCTCCAAACCTACGAGCAGTACTTC | CASSKRPGLQTYEQYF
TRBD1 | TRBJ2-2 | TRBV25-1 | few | TGTGCCAGCAGCTCCTTGGGGACAGGGGCGAACACCGGGGAGCTGTTTTTT | CASSSLGTGANTGELFF
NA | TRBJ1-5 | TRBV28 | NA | TGTGCCAGCAGTTTGCGCGGTCAAGACAATCAGCCCCAGCATTTT | CASSLRGQDNQPQHF
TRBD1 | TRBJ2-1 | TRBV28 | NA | TGTGCCAGCAACCTAAACAGGGGCAATGAGCAGTTCTTC | CASNLNRGNEQFF
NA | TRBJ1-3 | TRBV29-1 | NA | TGCAGCGTTGAAGTCTCACGGGGAAACACCATATATTTT | CSVEVSRGNTIYF
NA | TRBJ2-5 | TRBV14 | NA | TGTACCAGCAGCTATCGAGTGGGCCAACTGCAAGAGACCCAGTACTTC | CTSSYRVGQLQETQYF
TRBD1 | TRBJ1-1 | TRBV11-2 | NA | TGTGCCAGCAGCCGGACAGGGGGCTTGTGGAGTACTGAAGCTTTCTTT | CASSRTGGLWSTEAFF
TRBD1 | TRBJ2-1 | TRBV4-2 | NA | TGTGCCAGCAGCCCTGGGGTAGGGGGCCACAATGAGCAGTTCTTC | CASSPGVGGHNEQFF
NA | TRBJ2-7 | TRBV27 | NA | TGTGCCAGCAGTTTCACAGGCGGGATGAACGAGCAGTACTTC | CASSFTGGMNEQYF
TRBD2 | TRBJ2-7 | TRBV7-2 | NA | TGTGCCAGCAGCTTAGAAATGGAGCGGGAGGGCTACTCCTACGAGCAGTACTTC | CASSLEMEREGYSYEQYF
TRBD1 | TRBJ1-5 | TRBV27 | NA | TGTGCCAGCAGAGGGGACAGCTCCAATCAGCCCCAGCATTTT | CASRGDSSNQPQHF
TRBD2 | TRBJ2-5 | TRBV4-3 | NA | TGCGCCAGCAGCCATTCGCGGGGGGCCGGGGAGACCCAGTACTTC | CASSHSRGAGETQYF